Described below is a single TCR beta chain sequence and its context. One junction end does not reproduce the germline sequence, and a read error may be involved. CDR3 size: 14 residues. CDR1 and CDR2 (germline): SGHRS, YFSETQ. Specified time point: technical triplicate 1. 2 million PBMCs stored at -80 C were the source of the unsorted libraries. The cDNA came from 5'RACE with 10-nucleotide random UMIs. In TCRdb, the 5' RACE reads were re-called with MiXCR into one record per CDR3 protein. This sample carries 35,000 to 40,000 distinct CDR3 sequences, over 8.5% of them seen once, and the ten largest clones take 3% to 4.5%. These data belong to a study of neurological immune-mediated disorders.

Sequencing input: PBMCs. The clonotype comes from a man aged 55 to 70 with HTLV-1-associated myelopathy (HAM/TSP). J is TRBJ1-5 and V is TRBV5-1; TRBD1 agrees at 7 bases. CDR3 nucleotide sequence: TGCGCCAGCAGCTTGGTAGGGGGCAATCAGCCCCATCATTTT. The encoded protein is CASSLVGGNQPHHF.